This TCR beta chain emerged from a study of blood T cell repertoires in COVID-19. As for the study in general: COVID-19 samples collected from the United States, Italy and Spain covered acute and convalescent phases.

The repertoire was sequenced with immunoSEQ multiplex PCR; TCRdb's copy has only in-frame clones and lacks some. The table shows about 72,000 clones, with 90% to 95% occurring only once. Specimen: peripheral blood. This clonotype was obtained from a human donor in a cohort sampled during active COVID-19.

DNA of the CDR3: TGTGCCATCAGGACTAGCGGGAGTACAGATACGCAGTATTTT. Amino acid sequence: CAIRTSGSTDTQYF. This chain joins TRBV6-5 and TRBJ2-3; TRBD2 matches at 13 bases. Unmatched junction bases numbered 4, after V lost 10 bases and J lost 3 bases. This CDR3 region has 14 residues. CDR1 is MNHEY and CDR2 is SVGAGI in the germline V gene.